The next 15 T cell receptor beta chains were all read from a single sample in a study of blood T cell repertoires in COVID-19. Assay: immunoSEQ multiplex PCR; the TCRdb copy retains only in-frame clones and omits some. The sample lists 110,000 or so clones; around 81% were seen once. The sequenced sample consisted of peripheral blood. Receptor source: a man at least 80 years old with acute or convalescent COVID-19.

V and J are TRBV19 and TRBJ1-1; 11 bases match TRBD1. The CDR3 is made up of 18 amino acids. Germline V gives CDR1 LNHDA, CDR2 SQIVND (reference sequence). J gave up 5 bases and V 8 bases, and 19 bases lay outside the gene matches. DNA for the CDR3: TGTGCCAGTCGCCCTCTGCGCGGGACAGGGGGACGGGGGACTGAAGCTTTCTTT. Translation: CASRPLRGTGGRGTEAFF. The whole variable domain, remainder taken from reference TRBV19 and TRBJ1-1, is DGGITQSPKYLFRKEGQNVTLSCEQNLNHDAMYWYRQDPGQGLRLIYYSQIVNDFQKGDIAEGYSVSREKKESFPLTVTSAQKNPTAFYLCASRPLRGTGGRGTEAFFGQGTRLTVV.

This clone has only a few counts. In DNA, the CDR3 is TGTGCCAGCTCACGTCTACGAGCTAGATCGGGGAGTTTGAACACTGAAGCTTTCTTT. Translation: CASSRLRARSGSLNTEAFF. The chain has TRBV28 and TRBJ1-1; D gene unclear. Between the trimmed V and J ends, which lost 8 bases and 0 bases, there was a span of 28 bases. This CDR3 contains 19 residues. Per the germline V gene, CDR1 is MDHEN and CDR2 is SYDVKM.

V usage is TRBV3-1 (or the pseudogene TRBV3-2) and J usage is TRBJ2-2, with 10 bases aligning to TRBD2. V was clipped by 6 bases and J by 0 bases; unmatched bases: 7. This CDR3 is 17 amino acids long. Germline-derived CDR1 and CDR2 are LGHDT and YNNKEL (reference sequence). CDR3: CASRQITSGANTGELFF. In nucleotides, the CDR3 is TGTGCCAGCAGACAAATAACTAGCGGGGCGAACACCGGGGAGCTGTTTTTT.

Written as DNA, the CDR3 is TGTGCCAGCAGTTCTTGGACTAGCGGGAGTGCCGACGAGCAGTACTTC. This gives the protein CASSSWTSGSADEQYF. This chain uses TRBV6-5 with TRBJ2-7; 13 nucleotides line up with TRBD2. In germline, CDR1 is MNHEY, CDR2 SVGAGI. After removal of 4 bases from V and 5 bases from J, the junction contained 8 bases not matched to a gene. The CDR3 extends over 16 amino acids.

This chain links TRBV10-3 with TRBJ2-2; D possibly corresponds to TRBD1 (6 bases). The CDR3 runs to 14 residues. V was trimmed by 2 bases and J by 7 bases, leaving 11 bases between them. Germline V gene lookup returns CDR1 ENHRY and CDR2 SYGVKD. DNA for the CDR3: TGTGCCATCAGTGAGGGGCAGGGGAGCGGGGAGCTGTTTTTT. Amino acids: CAISEGQGSGELFF.

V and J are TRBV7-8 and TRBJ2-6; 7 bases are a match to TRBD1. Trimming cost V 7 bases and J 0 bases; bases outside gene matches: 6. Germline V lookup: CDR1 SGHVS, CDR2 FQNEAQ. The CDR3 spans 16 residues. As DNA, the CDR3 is TGTGCCAGCACCCGGACAGGCCTCTCTGGGGCCAACGTCCTGACTTTC. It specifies CASTRTGLSGANVLTF. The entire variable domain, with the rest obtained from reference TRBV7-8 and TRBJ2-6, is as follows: GAGVSQSPRYKVAKRGQDVALRCDPISGHVSLFWYQQALGQGPEFLTYFQNEAQLDKSGLPSDRFFAERPEGSVSTLKIQRTQQEDSAVYLCASTRTGLSGANVLTFGAGSRLTVL.

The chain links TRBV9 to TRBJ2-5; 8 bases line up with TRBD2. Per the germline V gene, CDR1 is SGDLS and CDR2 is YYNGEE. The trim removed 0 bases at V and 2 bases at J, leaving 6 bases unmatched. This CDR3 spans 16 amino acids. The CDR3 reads CASSVGAGGSQETQYF. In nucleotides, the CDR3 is TGTGCCAGCAGCGTAGGGGCGGGAGGTTCTCAAGAGACCCAGTACTTC.

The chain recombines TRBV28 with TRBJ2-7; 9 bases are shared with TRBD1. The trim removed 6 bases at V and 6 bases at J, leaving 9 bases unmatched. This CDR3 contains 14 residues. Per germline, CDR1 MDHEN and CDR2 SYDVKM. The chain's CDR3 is CASRGGQGSGEQYF. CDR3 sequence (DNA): TGTGCCAGCAGGGGGGGACAGGGATCCGGCGAGCAGTACTTC.

CDR3 in amino acids: CASSRQISGNTIYF. CDR3 sequence (DNA): TGTGCCAGCAGTCGACAGATCTCTGGAAACACCATATATTTT. This chain joins TRBV6-5 and TRBJ1-3; D may be TRBD1 (5 bases). V shed 5 bases and J shed 0 bases, with 8 bases lying between them. CDR1 and CDR2 from the germline V gene are MNHEY and SVGAGI. The length of the CDR3 is 14 residues.

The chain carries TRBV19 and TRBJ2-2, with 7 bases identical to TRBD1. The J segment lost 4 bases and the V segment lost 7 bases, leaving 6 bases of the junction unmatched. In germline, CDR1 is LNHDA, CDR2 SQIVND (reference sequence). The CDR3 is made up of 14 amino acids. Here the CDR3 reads CASKTGVPTGELFF. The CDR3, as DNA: TGTGCCAGTAAAACAGGGGTCCCCACCGGGGAGCTGTTTTTT.

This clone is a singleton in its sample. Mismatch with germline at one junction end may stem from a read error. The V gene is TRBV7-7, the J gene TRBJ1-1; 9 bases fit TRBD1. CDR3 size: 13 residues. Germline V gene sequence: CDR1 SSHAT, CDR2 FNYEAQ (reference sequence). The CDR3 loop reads CASSSLQGAPAFF. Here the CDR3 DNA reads TGTGCTAGCAGCTCATTACAGGGGGCGCCGGCTTTCTTT.

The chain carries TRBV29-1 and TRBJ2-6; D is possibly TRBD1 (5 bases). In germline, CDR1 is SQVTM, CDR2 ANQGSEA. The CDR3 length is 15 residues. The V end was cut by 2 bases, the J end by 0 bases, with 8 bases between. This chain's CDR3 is CSVETGYSGANVLTF. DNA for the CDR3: TGCAGCGTTGAAACAGGATACTCTGGGGCCAACGTCCTGACTTTC.

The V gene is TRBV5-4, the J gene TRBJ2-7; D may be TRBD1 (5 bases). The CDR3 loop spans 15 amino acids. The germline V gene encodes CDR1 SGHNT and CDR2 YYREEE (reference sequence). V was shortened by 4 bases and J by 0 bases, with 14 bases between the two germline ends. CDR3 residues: CASSARATGSYEQYF. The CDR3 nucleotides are TGTGCCAGCAGCGCCAGGGCGACGGGCTCCTACGAGCAGTACTTC.

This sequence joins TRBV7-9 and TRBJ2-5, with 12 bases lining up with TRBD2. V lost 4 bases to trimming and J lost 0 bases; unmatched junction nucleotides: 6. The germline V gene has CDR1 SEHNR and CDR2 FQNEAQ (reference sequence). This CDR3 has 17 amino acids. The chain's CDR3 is CASSSGLAGSYQETQYF. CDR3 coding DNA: TGTGCCAGCAGCTCAGGACTAGCGGGGTCTTACCAAGAGACCCAGTACTTC.

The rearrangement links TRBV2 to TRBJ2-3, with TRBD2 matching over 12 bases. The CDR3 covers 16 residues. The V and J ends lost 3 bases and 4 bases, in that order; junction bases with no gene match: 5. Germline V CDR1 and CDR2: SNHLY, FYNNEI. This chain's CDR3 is CASSDLGLAGSDTQYF. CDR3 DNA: TGTGCCAGCAGTGATCTGGGACTAGCGGGTTCAGATACGCAGTATTTT.